A single sample gave rise to the 7 T cell receptor beta chains below, sequenced in a study of T-cell reconstitution after alpha-beta-depleted transplantation in children. The TCRbeta library incorporated unique molecular identifiers. A single record per CDR3 protein comes from TCRdb applying MiXCR to the PCR reads. This table holds 500,000 to 650,000 distinct CDR3 sequences, roughly 13% found once. The specimen was PBMCs, mostly from graft donor cells, collected 360 days after TCRalphabeta/CD19-depleted stem cell transplant. These receptors all stem from a male patient under 18 who had a stem cell transplant for acute myeloid leukemia, so the T cells may come from the graft donor.

This clonotype was seen a handful of times. The CDR3 nucleotides read TGTGCCACCAGCAGGAGGCCCATAGGGGCCGACAAAAACATTCAGTACTTC. Translation gives CATSRRPIGADKNIQYF. The chain uses TRBV15 and TRBJ2-4, with D possibly matching TRBD1 (5 bases). The CDR3 extends over 17 amino acids. Germline V gives CDR1 LNHNV, CDR2 YYDKDF (reference sequence). The V gene lost 3 bases and the J gene lost 3 bases, with 18 bases spanning the gap.

V gene TRBV28 combines with J gene TRBJ2-7; 10 nucleotides match TRBD2. This CDR3 is 15 amino acids long. Germline assignment: CDR1 MDHEN and CDR2 SYDVKM. The junction had 13 bases not matched to a gene; V was cut back by 4 bases and J by 10 bases. The CDR3 sequence: CASSSTSGIPPGQYF. The CDR3 nucleotides read TGTGCCAGCAGTTCCACTAGCGGGATACCTCCAGGCCAGTACTTC.

This chain connects TRBV30 to TRBJ2-1; no clear D gene. Germline CDR1 GTSNPN, CDR2 SVGIG (reference sequence). The CDR3 extends over 11 amino acids. The V gene lost 0 bases and the J gene lost 8 bases, with 5 bases spanning the gap. The CDR3 spells CAWSVPHEQFF. The CDR3, as DNA: TGTGCCTGGAGTGTACCACATGAGCAGTTCTTC. Filled out from reference TRBV30 and TRBJ2-1, the complete variable domain reads SQTIHQWPATLVQPVGSPLSLECTVEGTSNPNLYWYRQAAGRGLQLLFYSVGIGQISSEVPQNLSASRPQDRQFILSSKKLLLSDSGFYLCAWSVPHEQFFGPGTRLTVL.

There are a few counts of this clonotype. V and J are TRBV12-3 or TRBV12-4 and TRBJ2-1, with TRBD2 matching 14 bases. The CDR3 length is 18 residues. The ends lost 3 bases at V and 7 bases at J; junction bases unmatched: 11. The CDR3 reads CASSFRLAGGSLRNEQFF. CDR3 sequence (DNA): TGTGCCAGCAGTTTCCGACTAGCGGGAGGGTCCTTGAGAAATGAGCAGTTCTTC.

This clonotype has a count of ten or more. The chain couples TRBV3-1 to TRBJ2-1; D might be TRBD1 (5 bases). V dropped 3 bases and J dropped 8 bases, with 23 bases sitting between them. Germline V CDR1 and CDR2: LGHDT, YNNKEL (reference sequence). This CDR3 comprises 17 residues. CDR3 coding DNA: TGTGCCAGCAGCCAGATGTCCCACAGGCCGTTACCCGATGAGCAGTTCTTC. Its protein product is CASSQMSHRPLPDEQFF.

This clonotype was detected many times. The V and J genes are TRBV10-3 and TRBJ2-7, with 13 bases that match TRBD2. The CDR3 is 15 amino acids. Trimming took 4 bases from V and 7 from J; bases not matched to a gene: 7. Germline V CDR1 and CDR2: ENHRY, SYGVKD. The CDR3 loop is CAISVGLAGEEEQYF. CDR3 coding DNA: TGTGCCATCAGTGTAGGACTAGCGGGAGAGGAAGAGCAGTACTTC.

The rearrangement uses TRBV24-1 and TRBJ2-1; 7 bases map to TRBD2. Germline values: CDR1 KGHDR, CDR2 SFDVKD. There are 15 residues in the CDR3. V was pared by 0 bases and J by 13 bases, with 11 bases of the junction left unmatched. The CDR3 coding sequence is TGTGCCACCAGTGATTTGCTCGCTAGCGGAGAAGGACAGTTCTTC. Residues: CATSDLLASGEGQFF.